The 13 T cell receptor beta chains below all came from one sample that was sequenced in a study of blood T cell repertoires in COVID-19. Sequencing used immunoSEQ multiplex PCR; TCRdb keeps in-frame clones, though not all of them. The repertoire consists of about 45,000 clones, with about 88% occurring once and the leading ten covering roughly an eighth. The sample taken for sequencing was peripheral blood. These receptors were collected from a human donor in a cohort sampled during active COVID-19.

The CDR3 region has the DNA TGTGCCAGCAGCTTGAGTCAAGACTATGGCTACACCTTC. Encoded protein: CASSLSQDYGYTF. The chain uses TRBV7-8 and TRBJ1-2; D uncertain. Per the germline V gene, CDR1 is SGHVS and CDR2 is FQNEAQ. V shed 3 bases and J shed 3 bases, with 8 bases lying between them. The CDR3 is 13 residues long.

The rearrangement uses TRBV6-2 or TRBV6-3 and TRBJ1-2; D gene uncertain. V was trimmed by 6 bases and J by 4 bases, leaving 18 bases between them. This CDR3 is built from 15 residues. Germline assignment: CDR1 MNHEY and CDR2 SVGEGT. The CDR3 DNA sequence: TGTGCCAGCAGCCTTACGTCCTCACACCTCTATGGCTACACCTTC. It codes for CASSLTSSHLYGYTF.

The CDR3 sequence: CASSLQPGAKNIQYF. The CDR3 DNA reads as TGTGCCAGCAGCTTGCAGCCAGGCGCCAAAAACATTCAGTACTTC. The chain uses TRBV7-2 and TRBJ2-4; D remains ambiguous. The CDR3 is made up of 15 amino acids. Looked up from germline, CDR1 is SGHTA and CDR2 is FQGNSA. V shed 3 bases and J shed 1 base, with 10 bases lying between them.

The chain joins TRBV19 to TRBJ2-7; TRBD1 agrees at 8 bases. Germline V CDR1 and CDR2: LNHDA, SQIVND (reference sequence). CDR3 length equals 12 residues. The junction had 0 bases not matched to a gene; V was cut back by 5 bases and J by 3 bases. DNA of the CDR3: TGTGCCAGTAGTGGACAGGGCTACGAGCAGTACTTC. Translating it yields CASSGQGYEQYF. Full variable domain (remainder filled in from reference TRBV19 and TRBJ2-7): DGGITQSPKYLFRKEGQNVTLSCEQNLNHDAMYWYRQDPGQGLRLIYYSQIVNDFQKGDIAEGYSVSREKKESFPLTVTSAQKNPTAFYLCASSGQGYEQYFGPGTRLTVT.

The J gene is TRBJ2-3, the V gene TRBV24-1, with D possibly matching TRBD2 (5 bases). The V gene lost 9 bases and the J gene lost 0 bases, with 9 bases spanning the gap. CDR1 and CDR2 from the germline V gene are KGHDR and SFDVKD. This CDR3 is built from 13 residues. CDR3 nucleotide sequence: TGTGCCACCGCTAGCTCTAGCACAGATACGCAGTATTTT. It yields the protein CATASSSTDTQYF.

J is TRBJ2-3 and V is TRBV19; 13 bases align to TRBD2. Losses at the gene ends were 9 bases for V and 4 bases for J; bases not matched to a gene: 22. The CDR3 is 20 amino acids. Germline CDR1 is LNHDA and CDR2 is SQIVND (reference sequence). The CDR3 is CASTPRGLAGLGSLPDTQYF. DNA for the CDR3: TGTGCCAGCACACCCCGGGGACTAGCGGGGCTGGGTTCCCTCCCAGATACGCAGTATTTT.

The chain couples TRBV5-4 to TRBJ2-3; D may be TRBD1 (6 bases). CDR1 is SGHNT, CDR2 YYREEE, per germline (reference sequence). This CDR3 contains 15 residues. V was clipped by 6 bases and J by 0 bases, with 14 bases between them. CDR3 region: CASKNQGPSTDTQYF. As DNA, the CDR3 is TGTGCCAGCAAGAACCAGGGGCCTAGCACAGATACGCAGTATTTT.

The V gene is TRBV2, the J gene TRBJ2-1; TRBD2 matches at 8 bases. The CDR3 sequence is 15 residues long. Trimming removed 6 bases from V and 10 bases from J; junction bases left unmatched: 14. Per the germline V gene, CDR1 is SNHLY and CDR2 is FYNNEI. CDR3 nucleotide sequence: TGTGCCAGCAGCCCCTATAGCGGGGAGGTAGGCGAGCAGTTCTTC. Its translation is CASSPYSGEVGEQFF. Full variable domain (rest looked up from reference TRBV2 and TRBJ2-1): EPEVTQTPSHQVTQMGQEVILRCVPISNHLYFYWYRQILGQKVEFLVSFYNNEISEKSEIFDDQFSVERPDGSNFTLKIRSTKLEDSAMYFCASSPYSGEVGEQFFGPGTRLTVL.

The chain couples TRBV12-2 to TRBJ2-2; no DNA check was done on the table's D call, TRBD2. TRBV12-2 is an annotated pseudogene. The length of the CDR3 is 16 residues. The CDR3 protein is CASRLDPGTSTGELFF. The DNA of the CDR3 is TGTGCAAGTCGCTTAGACCCCGGGACTAGCACCGGGGAGCTGTTTTTT.

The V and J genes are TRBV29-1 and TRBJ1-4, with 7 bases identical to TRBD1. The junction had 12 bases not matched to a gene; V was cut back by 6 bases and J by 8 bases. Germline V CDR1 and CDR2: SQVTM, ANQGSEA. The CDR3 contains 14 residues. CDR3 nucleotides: TGCAGCGTCGAGCTGGCAGGGGGGCAGGAAAAACTGTTTTTT. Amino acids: CSVELAGGQEKLFF.

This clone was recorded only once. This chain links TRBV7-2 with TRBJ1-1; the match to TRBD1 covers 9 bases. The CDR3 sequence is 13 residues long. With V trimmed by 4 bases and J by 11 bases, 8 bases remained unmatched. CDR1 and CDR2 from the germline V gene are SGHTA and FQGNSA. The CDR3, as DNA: TGTGCCAGCAGCTCAACAGGGGGCGAGGGGGCTTTCTTT. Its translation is CASSSTGGEGAFF.

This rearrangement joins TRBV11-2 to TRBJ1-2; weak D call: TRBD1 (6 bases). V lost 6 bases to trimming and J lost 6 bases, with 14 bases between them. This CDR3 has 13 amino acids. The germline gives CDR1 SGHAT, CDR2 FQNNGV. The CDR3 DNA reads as TGTGCCAGCAGTTTCCAGGGGATAGATGGCTACACCTTC. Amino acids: CASSFQGIDGYTF.

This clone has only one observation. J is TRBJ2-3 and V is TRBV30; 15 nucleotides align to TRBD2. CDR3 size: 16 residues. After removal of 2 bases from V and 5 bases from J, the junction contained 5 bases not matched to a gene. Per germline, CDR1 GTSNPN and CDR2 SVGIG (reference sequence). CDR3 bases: TGTGCCTGGAGTTCCGGACTAGCGGGGGGGCGAGATACGCAGTATTTT. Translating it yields CAWSSGLAGGRDTQYF.